The rows below give T cell receptor beta chains drawn from one sample of a study of blood T cell repertoires in COVID-19. The method was immunoSEQ multiplex PCR; TCRdb's version includes in-frame clones alone and lacks a portion of them. Here the sample spans a few hundred thousand clones, roughly 85% being singletons. Sequencing was performed on peripheral blood. All receptors derive from a woman in her sixties or seventies with COVID-19, enrolled during active disease. The CDR3 runs from the conserved cysteine through the conserved F or W. Each record gives: J gene, clone size, V gene, D gene, CDR3 protein, CDR3 DNA. D genes are given only for firm matches. Size is stated for part of the rows, as once, few or many counts, or as a class when the clone is expanded.

j_gene: TRBJ2-1
abundance: few
v_gene: TRBV3-1/TRBV3-2
d_gene: TRBD1
CDR3aa: CASSLEDRVGQFF
CDR3nt: TGTGCCAGCAGCCTAGAGGACAGGGTAGGCCAGTTCTTC

j_gene: TRBJ1-5
abundance: .
v_gene: TRBV9
d_gene: .
CDR3aa: CASSTQGYSNQPQHF
CDR3nt: TGTGCCAGCAGCACACAGGGATATAGCAATCAGCCCCAGCATTTT

j_gene: TRBJ1-6
abundance: .
v_gene: TRBV11-2
d_gene: .
CDR3aa: CASSLAGYNSPLHF
CDR3nt: TGTGCCAGCAGCTTAGCAGGGTATAATTCACCCCTCCACTTT

j_gene: TRBJ2-1
abundance: few
v_gene: TRBV14
d_gene: .
CDR3aa: CASSQDRGIGEQFF
CDR3nt: TGTGCCAGCAGCCAAGACAGGGGTATTGGTGAGCAGTTCTTC

j_gene: TRBJ2-5
abundance: .
v_gene: TRBV5-4
d_gene: TRBD2
CDR3aa: CASSFGLAGGETQYF
CDR3nt: TGTGCCAGCAGTTTCGGACTAGCGGGTGGAGAGACCCAGTACTTC

j_gene: TRBJ2-5
abundance: .
v_gene: TRBV2
d_gene: .
CDR3aa: CAIPWRGSTETQYF
CDR3nt: TGTGCCATCCCATGGAGAGGGTCAACAGAGACCCAGTACTTC

j_gene: TRBJ2-7
abundance: .
v_gene: TRBV7-7
d_gene: .
CDR3aa: CASSLALSYEQYF
CDR3nt: TGTGCTAGCAGCTTAGCGCTAAGCTACGAGCAGTACTTC

j_gene: TRBJ1-1
abundance: .
v_gene: TRBV12-3/TRBV12-4
d_gene: TRBD1
CDR3aa: CASRGQGRAFF
CDR3nt: TGTGCCAGCAGAGGACAGGGTCGGGCTTTCTTT

j_gene: TRBJ1-5
abundance: .
v_gene: TRBV2
d_gene: .
CDR3aa: CASSVSRGSNQPQHF
CDR3nt: TGTGCCAGCAGTGTCTCCCGGGGAAGCAATCAGCCCCAGCATTTT

j_gene: TRBJ1-1
abundance: few
v_gene: TRBV6-6
d_gene: .
CDR3aa: CASSFHFTEAFF
CDR3nt: TGTGCCAGCAGTTTCCATTTCACTGAAGCTTTCTTT

j_gene: TRBJ1-2
abundance: .
v_gene: TRBV4-1
d_gene: .
CDR3aa: CASRHVGGGERGYTF
CDR3nt: TGCGCCAGCAGACATGTCGGCGGGGGAGAGAGAGGCTACACCTTC

j_gene: TRBJ1-2
abundance: .
v_gene: TRBV14
d_gene: .
CDR3aa: CASSQAPGDNYGYTF
CDR3nt: TGTGCCAGCAGCCAAGCGCCAGGGGATAACTATGGCTACACCTTC

j_gene: TRBJ2-3
abundance: .
v_gene: TRBV4-3
d_gene: TRBD2
CDR3aa: CASSQDTTSGSTDTQYF
CDR3nt: TGCGCCAGCAGCCAAGATACGACTAGCGGGAGCACAGATACGCAGTATTTT

j_gene: TRBJ2-7
abundance: .
v_gene: TRBV11-2
d_gene: .
CDR3aa: CASSSPRGSYEQYF
CDR3nt: TGTGCCAGCAGCTCGCCTAGGGGGTCCTACGAGCAGTACTTC

j_gene: TRBJ2-2
abundance: .
v_gene: TRBV6-2/TRBV6-3
d_gene: TRBD2
CDR3aa: CASSGAGGTLGGELFF
CDR3nt: TGTGCCAGCAGCGGAGCGGGAGGGACCTTAGGCGGGGAGCTGTTTTTT

j_gene: TRBJ1-2
abundance: .
v_gene: TRBV7-2
d_gene: .
CDR3aa: CASSFLRGYGYTF
CDR3nt: TGTGCCAGCAGCTTTTTGCGGGGGTATGGCTACACCTTC

j_gene: TRBJ2-5
abundance: .
v_gene: TRBV4-3
d_gene: .
CDR3aa: CASSQAAGTWETQYF
CDR3nt: TGCGCCAGCAGCCAAGCTGCCGGGACATGGGAGACCCAGTACTTC

j_gene: TRBJ1-1
abundance: .
v_gene: TRBV7-8
d_gene: TRBD1
CDR3aa: CASSLDRYRGRNTEAFF
CDR3nt: TGTGCCAGCAGCCTAGACAGATACAGGGGTAGGAACACTGAAGCTTTCTTT

j_gene: TRBJ1-1
abundance: .
v_gene: TRBV19
d_gene: TRBD1
CDR3aa: CASSSNRGEAFF
CDR3nt: TGTGCCAGTAGTTCGAACAGGGGGGAAGCTTTCTTT

j_gene: TRBJ2-4
abundance: .
v_gene: TRBV5-6
d_gene: TRBD1
CDR3aa: CASSLRQGVDIQYF
CDR3nt: TGTGCCAGCAGCTTGAGACAGGGGGTAGACATTCAGTACTTC